This TCR beta chain was identified in a study of OX40 agonist ivuxolimab in advanced cancers. Study overall: An anti-OX40 (CD134) antibody with agonistic activity, ivuxolimab, was administered to patients.

At baseline, cycle 4 day 1, and cycle 7 day 1, blood was sampled. Method: immunoSEQ multiplex PCR; TCRdb's copy keeps in-frame clones and lacks some. The sample yields nearly 110,000 clones, 90% seen once. Study outcomes and limitations: The investigators did not determine what antigen specificity the expanded peripheral T cells had. At doses 0.1 to 3.0 mg/kg, CD4+ and CD8+ clones expanded.

This clone showed up just once. Its antigen remains unidentified. This CDR3 contains 15 residues. Germline V CDR1 and CDR2: LGHNA, YNFKEQ. V lost 0 bases and J 5 bases, leaving 13 bases between the germline ends. Sequences were derived from CD4+ or CD8+ T cells sorted from blood, sampled in a trial of the OX40 agonist ivuxolimab. The origin of this receptor is an adult with an advanced solid tumor such as melanoma, head and neck, liver or kidney cancer. The genes are TRBV4-2 and TRBJ2-5; tentatively, D is TRBD1 or TRBD2 (7 bases each). Here the CDR3 DNA reads TGTGCCAGCAGCCAAGATAGCCAGGGGGGGGAGACCCAGTACTTC. It is translated as CASSQDSQGGETQYF.